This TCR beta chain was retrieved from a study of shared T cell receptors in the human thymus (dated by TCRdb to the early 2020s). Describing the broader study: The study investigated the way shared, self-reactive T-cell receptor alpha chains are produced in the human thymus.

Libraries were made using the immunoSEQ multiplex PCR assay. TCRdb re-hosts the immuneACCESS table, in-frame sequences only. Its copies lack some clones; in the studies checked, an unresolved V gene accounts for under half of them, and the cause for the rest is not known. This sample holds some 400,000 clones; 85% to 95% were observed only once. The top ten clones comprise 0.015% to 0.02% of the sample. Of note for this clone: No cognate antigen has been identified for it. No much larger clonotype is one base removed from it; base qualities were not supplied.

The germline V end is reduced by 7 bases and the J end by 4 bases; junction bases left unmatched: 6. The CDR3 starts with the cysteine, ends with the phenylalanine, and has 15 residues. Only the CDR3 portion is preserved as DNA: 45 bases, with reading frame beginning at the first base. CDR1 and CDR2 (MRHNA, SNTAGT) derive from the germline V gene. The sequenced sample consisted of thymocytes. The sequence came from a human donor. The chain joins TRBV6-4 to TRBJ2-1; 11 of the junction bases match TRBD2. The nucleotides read TGTGCCAGCACCCTGACTAGCGGGGATTACAATGAGCAGTTCTTC. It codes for CASTLTSGDYNEQFF.